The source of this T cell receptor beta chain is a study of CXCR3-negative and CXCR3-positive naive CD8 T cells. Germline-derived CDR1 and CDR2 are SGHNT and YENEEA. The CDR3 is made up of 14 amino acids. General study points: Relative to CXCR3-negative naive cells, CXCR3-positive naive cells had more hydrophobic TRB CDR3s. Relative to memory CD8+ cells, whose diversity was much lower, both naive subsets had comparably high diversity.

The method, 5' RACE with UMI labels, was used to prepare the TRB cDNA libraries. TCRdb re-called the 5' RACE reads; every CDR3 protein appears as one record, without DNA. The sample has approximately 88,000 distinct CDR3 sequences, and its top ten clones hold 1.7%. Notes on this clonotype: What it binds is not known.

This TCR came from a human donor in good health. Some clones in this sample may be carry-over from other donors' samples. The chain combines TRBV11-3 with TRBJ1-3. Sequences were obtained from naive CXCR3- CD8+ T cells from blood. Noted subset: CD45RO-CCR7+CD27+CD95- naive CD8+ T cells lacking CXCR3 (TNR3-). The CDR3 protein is CASSFEGMGNTIYF.